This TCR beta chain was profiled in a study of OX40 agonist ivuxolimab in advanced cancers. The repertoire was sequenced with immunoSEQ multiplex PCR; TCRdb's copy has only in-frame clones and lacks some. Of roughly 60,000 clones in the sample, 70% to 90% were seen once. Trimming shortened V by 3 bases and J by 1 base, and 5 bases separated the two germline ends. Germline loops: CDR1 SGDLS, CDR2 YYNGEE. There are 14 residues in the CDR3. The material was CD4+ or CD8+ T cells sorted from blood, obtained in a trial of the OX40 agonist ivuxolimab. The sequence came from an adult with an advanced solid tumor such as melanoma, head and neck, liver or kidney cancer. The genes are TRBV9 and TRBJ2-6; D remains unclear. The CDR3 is CASSAPSGANVLTF. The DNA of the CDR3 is TGTGCCAGCAGCGCTCCATCTGGGGCCAACGTCCTGACTTTC.